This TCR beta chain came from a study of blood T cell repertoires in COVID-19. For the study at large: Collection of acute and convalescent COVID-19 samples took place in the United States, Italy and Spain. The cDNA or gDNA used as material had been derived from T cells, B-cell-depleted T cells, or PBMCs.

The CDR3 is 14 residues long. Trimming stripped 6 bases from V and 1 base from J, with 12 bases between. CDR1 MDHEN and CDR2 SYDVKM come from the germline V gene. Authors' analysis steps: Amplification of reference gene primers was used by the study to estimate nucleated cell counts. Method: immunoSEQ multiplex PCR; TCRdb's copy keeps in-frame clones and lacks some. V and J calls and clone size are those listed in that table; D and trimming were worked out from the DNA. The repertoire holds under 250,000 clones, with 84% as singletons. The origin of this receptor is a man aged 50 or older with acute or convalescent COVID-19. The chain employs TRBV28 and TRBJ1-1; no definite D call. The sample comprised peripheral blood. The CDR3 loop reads CASSPGSWNTEAFF. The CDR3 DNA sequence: TGTGCCAGCAGCCCCGGGAGTTGGAACACTGAAGCTTTCTTT.